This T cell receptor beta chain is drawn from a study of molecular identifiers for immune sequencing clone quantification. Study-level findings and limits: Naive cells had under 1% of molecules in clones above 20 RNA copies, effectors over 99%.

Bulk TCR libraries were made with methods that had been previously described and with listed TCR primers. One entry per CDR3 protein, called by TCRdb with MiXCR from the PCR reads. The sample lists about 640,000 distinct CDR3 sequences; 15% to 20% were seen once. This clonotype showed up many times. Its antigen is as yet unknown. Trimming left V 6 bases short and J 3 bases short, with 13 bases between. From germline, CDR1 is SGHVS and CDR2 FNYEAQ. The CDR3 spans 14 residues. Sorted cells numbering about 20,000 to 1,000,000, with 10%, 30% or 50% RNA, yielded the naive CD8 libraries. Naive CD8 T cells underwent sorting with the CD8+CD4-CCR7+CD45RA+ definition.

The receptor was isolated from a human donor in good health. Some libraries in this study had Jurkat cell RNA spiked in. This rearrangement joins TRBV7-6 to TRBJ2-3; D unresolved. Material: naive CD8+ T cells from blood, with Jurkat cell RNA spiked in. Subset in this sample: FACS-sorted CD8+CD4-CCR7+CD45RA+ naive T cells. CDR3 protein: CASSAIGETDTQYF. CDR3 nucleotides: TGTGCCAGCAGTGCAATTGGAGAGACAGATACGCAGTATTTT.